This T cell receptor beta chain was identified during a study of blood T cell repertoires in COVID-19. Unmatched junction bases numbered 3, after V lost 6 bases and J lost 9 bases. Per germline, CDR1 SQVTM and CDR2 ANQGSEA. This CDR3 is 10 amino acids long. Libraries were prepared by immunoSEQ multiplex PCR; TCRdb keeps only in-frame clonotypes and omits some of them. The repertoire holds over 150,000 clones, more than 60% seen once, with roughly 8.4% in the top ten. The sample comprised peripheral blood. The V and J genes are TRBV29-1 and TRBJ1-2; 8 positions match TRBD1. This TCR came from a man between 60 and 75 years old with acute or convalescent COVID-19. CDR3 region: CSVRTGSYTF. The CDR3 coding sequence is TGCAGCGTGAGGACAGGGAGCTACACCTTC.